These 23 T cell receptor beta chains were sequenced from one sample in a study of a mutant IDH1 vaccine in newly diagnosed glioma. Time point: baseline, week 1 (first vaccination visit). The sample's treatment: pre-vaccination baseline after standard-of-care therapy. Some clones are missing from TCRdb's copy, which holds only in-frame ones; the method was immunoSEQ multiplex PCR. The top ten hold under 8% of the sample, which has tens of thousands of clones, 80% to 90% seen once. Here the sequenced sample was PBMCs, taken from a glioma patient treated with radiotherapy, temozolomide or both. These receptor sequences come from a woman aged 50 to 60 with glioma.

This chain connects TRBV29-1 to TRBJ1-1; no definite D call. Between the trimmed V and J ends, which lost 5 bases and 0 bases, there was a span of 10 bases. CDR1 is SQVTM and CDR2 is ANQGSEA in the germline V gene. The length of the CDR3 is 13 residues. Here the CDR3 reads CSVHRALNTEAFF. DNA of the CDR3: TGCAGCGTTCACCGGGCCCTGAACACTGAAGCTTTCTTT.

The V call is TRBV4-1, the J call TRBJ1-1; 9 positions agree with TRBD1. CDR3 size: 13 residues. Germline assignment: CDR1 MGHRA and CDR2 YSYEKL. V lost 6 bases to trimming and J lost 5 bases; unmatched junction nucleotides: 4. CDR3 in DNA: TGCGCCAGCAGGGGACAGGGATTTACTGAAGCTTTCTTT. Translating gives CASRGQGFTEAFF.

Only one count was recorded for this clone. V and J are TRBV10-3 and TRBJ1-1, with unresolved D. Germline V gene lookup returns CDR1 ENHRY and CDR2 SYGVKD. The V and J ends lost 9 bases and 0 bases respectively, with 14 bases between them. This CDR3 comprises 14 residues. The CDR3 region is CAIGINGLNTEAFF. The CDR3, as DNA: TGTGCCATAGGAATTAATGGACTGAACACTGAAGCTTTCTTT.

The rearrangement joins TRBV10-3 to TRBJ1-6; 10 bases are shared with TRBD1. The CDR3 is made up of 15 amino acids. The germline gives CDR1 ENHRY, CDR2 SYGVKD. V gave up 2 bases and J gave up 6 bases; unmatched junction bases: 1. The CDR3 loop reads CAISEGQGVNSPLHF. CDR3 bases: TGTGCCATCAGTGAGGGACAGGGGGTTAATTCACCCCTCCACTTT.

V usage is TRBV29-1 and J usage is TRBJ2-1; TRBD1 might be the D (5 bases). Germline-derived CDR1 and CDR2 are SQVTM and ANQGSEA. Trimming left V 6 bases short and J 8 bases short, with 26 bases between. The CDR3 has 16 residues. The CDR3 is CSVSEGGLGATDEQFF. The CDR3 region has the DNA TGCAGCGTCTCCGAAGGTGGTCTAGGGGCTACGGATGAGCAGTTCTTC.

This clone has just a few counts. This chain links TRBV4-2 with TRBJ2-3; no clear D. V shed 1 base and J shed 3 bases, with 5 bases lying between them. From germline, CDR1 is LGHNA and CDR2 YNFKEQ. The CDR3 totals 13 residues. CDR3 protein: CASSQVGTDTQYF. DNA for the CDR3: TGTGCCAGCAGCCAAGTTGGGACAGATACGCAGTATTTT.

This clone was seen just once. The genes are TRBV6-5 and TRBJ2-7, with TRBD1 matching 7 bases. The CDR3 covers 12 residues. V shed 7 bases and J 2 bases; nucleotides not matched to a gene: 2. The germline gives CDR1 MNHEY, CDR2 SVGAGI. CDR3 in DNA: TGTGCCAGCAAGCAGGGGGCCTACGAGCAGTACTTC. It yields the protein CASKQGAYEQYF.

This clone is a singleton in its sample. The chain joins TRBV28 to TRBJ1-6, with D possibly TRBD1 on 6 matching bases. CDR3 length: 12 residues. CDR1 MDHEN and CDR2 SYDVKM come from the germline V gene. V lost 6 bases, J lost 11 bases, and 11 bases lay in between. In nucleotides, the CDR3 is TGTGCCAGCAGACGGACAGTTCCACCCCTCCACTTT. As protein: CASRRTVPPLHF.

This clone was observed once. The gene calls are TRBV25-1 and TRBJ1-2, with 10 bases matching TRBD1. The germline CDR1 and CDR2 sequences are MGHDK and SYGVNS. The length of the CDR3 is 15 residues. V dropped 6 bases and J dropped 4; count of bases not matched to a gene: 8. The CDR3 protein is CASSDDRGQVYGYTF. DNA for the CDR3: TGTGCCAGCAGCGATGACAGGGGGCAAGTCTATGGCTACACCTTC.

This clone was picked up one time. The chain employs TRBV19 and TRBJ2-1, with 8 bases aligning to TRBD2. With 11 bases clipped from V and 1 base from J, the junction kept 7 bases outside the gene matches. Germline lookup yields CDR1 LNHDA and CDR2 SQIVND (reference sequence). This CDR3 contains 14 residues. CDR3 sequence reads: CASLGGGSYNEQFF. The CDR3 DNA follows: TGTGCCTCCCTGGGCGGGGGGTCCTACAATGAGCAGTTCTTC.

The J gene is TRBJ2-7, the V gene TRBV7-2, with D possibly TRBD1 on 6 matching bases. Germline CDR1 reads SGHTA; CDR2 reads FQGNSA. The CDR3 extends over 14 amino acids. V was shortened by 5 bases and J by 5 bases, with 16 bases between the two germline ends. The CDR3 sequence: CASSRRITGHEQYF. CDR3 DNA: TGTGCCAGCAGCCGGAGAATTACAGGGCACGAGCAGTACTTC.

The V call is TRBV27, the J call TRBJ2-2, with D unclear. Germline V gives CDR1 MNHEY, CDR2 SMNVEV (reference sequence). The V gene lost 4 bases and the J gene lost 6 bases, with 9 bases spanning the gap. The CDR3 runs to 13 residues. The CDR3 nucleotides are TGTGCCAGCAGTTCCCTCTTCTCCGGGGAGCTGTTTTTT. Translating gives CASSSLFSGELFF.

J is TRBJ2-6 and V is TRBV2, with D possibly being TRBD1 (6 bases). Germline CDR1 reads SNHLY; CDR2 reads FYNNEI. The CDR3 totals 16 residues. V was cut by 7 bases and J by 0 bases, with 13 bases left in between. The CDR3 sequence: CASIPDSPSGANVLTF. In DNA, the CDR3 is TGTGCCAGCATTCCGGACAGCCCCTCTGGGGCCAACGTCCTGACTTTC.

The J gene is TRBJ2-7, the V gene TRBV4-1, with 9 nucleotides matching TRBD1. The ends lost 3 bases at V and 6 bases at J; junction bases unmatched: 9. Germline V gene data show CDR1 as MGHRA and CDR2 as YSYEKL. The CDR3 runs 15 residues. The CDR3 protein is CASSQKGQGGSEQYF. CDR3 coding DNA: TGCGCCAGCAGCCAGAAGGGACAGGGAGGGAGCGAGCAGTACTTC.

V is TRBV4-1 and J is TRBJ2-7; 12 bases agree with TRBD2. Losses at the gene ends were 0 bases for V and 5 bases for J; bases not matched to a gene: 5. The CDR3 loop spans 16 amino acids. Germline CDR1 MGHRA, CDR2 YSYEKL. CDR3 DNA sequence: TGCGCCAGCAGCCAAGAGAGGACTAGCGGGGCGAACGAGCAGTACTTC. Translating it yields CASSQERTSGANEQYF.

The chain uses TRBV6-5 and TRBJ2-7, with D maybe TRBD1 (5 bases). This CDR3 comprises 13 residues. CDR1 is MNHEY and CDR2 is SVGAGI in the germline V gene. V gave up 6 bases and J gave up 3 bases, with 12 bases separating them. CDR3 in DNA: TGTGCCAGCAGCCCAGGGCTCTTCTACGAGCAGTACTTC. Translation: CASSPGLFYEQYF.

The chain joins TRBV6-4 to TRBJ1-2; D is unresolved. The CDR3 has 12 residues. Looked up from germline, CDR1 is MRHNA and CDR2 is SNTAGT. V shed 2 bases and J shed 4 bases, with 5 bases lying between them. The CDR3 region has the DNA TGTGCCAGCAGTGACCGGGGCTATGGCTACACCTTC. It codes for CASSDRGYGYTF.

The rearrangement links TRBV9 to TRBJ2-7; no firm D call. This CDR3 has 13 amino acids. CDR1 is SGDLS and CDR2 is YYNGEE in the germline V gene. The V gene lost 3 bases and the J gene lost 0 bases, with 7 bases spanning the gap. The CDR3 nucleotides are TGTGCCAGCAGCGGAAGAAGCTCCTACGAGCAGTACTTC. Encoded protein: CASSGRSSYEQYF.

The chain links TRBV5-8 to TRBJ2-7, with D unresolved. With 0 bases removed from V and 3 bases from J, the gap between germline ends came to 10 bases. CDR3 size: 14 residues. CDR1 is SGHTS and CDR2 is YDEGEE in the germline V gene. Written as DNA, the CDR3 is TGTGCCAGCAGCTTGGGTGGGTCCGACTACGAGCAGTACTTC. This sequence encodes CASSLGGSDYEQYF.

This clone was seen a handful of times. CDR3 sequence: CASSQPQADMNTEAFF. The CDR3 region has the DNA TGCGCCAGCAGCCAGCCCCAGGCGGACATGAACACTGAAGCTTTCTTT. This sequence joins TRBV4-1 and TRBJ1-1; the D gene is possibly TRBD1 (5 bases). Looked up from germline, CDR1 is MGHRA and CDR2 is YSYEKL. Trimming shortened V by 3 bases and J by 0 bases, and 14 bases separated the two germline ends. The CDR3 runs to 16 residues.

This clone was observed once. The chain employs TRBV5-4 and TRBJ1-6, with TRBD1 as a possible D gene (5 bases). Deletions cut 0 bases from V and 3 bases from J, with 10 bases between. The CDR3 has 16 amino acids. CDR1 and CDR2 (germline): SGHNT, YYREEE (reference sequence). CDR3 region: CASSLGSGHYNSPLHF. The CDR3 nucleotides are TGTGCCAGCAGCTTGGGATCGGGGCACTATAATTCACCCCTCCACTTT.

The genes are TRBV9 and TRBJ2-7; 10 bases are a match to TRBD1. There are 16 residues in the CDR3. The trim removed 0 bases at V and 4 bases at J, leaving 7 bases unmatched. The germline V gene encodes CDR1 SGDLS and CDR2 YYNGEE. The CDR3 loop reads CASSVGTGGRKYEQYF. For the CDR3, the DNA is TGTGCCAGCAGCGTAGGGACAGGGGGGAGAAAATACGAGCAGTACTTC.

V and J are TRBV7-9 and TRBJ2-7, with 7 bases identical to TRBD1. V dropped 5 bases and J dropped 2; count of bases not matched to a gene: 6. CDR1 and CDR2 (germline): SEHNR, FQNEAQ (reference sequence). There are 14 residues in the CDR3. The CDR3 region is CASSPLGQTYEQYF. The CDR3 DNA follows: TGTGCCAGCAGCCCCCTGGGACAGACCTACGAGCAGTACTTC.